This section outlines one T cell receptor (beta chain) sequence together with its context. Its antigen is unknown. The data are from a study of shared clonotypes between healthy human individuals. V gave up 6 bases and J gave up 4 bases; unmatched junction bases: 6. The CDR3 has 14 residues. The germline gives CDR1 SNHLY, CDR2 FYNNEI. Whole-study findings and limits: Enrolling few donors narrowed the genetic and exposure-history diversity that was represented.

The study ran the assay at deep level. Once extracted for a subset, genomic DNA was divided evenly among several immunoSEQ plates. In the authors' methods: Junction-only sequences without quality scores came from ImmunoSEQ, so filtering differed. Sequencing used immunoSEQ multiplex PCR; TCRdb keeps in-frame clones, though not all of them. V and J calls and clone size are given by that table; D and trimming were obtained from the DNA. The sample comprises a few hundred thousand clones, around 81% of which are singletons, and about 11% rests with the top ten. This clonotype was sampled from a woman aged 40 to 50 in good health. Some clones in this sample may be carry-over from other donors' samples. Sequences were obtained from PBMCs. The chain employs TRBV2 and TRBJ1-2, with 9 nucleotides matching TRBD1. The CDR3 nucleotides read TGTGCCAGCAGATCACAGGGGGCGTTCTATGGCTACACCTTC. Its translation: CASRSQGAFYGYTF.